The 11 T cell receptor beta chains presented below share a single source sample, sequenced in a study of blood T cell repertoires in COVID-19. The table came from immunoSEQ multiplex PCR; TCRdb's copy has only in-frame clones and leaves some out. The sample holds 200,000 or so clones, less than 90% seen once. The specimen sequenced was peripheral blood. The origin of the receptors is a man in his sixties or seventies with active or convalescent COVID-19.

This sequence joins TRBV6-2 or TRBV6-3 and TRBJ2-7, with D unresolved. This CDR3 spans 12 amino acids. Trimming left V 4 bases short and J 4 bases short, with 8 bases between. Germline loops: CDR1 MNHEY, CDR2 SVGEGT. CDR3 sequence (DNA): TGTGCCAGCAGTTTCCCCAGATACGAGCAGTACTTC. Translating it yields CASSFPRYEQYF.

The chain uses TRBV28 and TRBJ1-1, with 7 bases fitting TRBD1. Looked up from germline, CDR1 is MDHEN and CDR2 is SYDVKM. V dropped 6 bases and J dropped 6; count of bases not matched to a gene: 7. The CDR3 contains 13 residues. The CDR3 loop is CASSLTGYPEAFF. CDR3 bases: TGTGCCAGCAGCCTGACAGGGTACCCTGAAGCTTTCTTT.

The chain combines TRBV18 with TRBJ2-3; perhaps TRBD2 as D (6 bases). Trimming took 0 bases from V and 0 from J, leaving 13 bases between them. The CDR3 has 17 residues. Germline V gene data show CDR1 as KGHSH and CDR2 as LQKENI. CDR3 nucleotide sequence: TGTGCCAGCTCACCACCGTGGGGGGACCCTAGCACAGATACGCAGTATTTT. Translation: CASSPPWGDPSTDTQYF. The full variable domain, with the rest looked up from reference TRBV18 and TRBJ2-3, is NAGVMQNPRHLVRRRGQEARLRCSPMKGHSHVYWYRQLPEEGLKFMVYLQKENIIDESGMPKERFSAEFPKEGPSILRIQQVVRGDSAAYFCASSPPWGDPSTDTQYFGPGTRLTVL.

In DNA, the CDR3 is TGTGCCTGGAGTGTACACAGCCAGACCTATAATTCACCCCTCCACTTT. Its translation is CAWSVHSQTYNSPLHF. The chain joins TRBV30 to TRBJ1-6; D is uncertain. Germline V CDR1 and CDR2: GTSNPN, SVGIG (reference sequence). This CDR3 has 16 amino acids. V lost 0 bases and J 2 bases, leaving 11 bases between the germline ends.

This rearrangement joins TRBV7-2 to TRBJ1-6; 7 bases are a match to TRBD1. Germline CDR1 SGHTA, CDR2 FQGNSA. The CDR3 spans 15 residues. V was pared by 1 base and J by 7 bases, with 4 bases of the junction left unmatched. For the CDR3, the DNA is TGTGCCAGCAGCTTAGTGTTGACAGGGAATTCACCCCTCCACTTT. Residues: CASSLVLTGNSPLHF.

This chain links TRBV4-3 with TRBJ2-3, with D possibly matching TRBD1 (6 bases). The CDR3 is made up of 15 amino acids. V was cut by 0 bases and J by 2 bases, with 9 bases left in between. Per germline, CDR1 LGHNA and CDR2 YSLEER. The CDR3 loop reads CASSQEQGYTDTQYF. The CDR3 nucleotides read TGCGCCAGCAGCCAAGAACAGGGATACACAGATACGCAGTATTTT.

The V and J genes are TRBV19 and TRBJ1-1, with D uncertain. V was clipped by 3 bases and J by 3 bases, with 14 bases between them. This CDR3 comprises 15 residues. Germline values: CDR1 LNHDA, CDR2 SQIVND (reference sequence). The CDR3 region has the DNA TGTGCCAGTAGTATCCTCGGTCCCGGTGACACTGAAGCTTTCTTT. It codes for CASSILGPGDTEAFF.

The chain couples TRBV2 to TRBJ2-7; unclear D gene. This CDR3 contains 12 residues. Germline CDR1 and CDR2: SNHLY and FYNNEI. V lost 7 bases, J lost 2 bases, and 9 bases lay in between. CDR3 loop: CASTTEAYEQYF. The CDR3 DNA sequence: TGTGCCAGCACCACAGAAGCCTACGAGCAGTACTTC. Complete variable domain (other parts from reference TRBV2 and TRBJ2-7): EPEVTQTPSHQVTQMGQEVILRCVPISNHLYFYWYRQILGQKVEFLVSFYNNEISEKSEIFDDQFSVERPDGSNFTLKIRSTKLEDSAMYFCASTTEAYEQYFGPGTRLTVT.

A few counts support this clone. The chain recombines TRBV5-1 with TRBJ2-7; D is possibly TRBD2 (5 bases). CDR1 is SGHRS, CDR2 YFSETQ, per germline. The CDR3 runs to 14 residues. V dropped 8 bases and J dropped 7 bases, with 22 bases sitting between them. The CDR3 nucleotides are TGCGCCAGTACTAAAACGGGATACTTAGATGAGCAGTACTTC. Residues: CASTKTGYLDEQYF.

This sequence joins TRBV10-3 and TRBJ2-3; 8 positions match TRBD1. The CDR3 length is 15 residues. Germline V gene sequence: CDR1 ENHRY, CDR2 SYGVKD. V was clipped by 4 bases and J by 2 bases; unmatched bases: 5. Here the CDR3 reads CAISGGQGYTDTQYF. The CDR3 DNA is TGTGCCATCAGTGGTGGACAGGGCTACACAGATACGCAGTATTTT.

This clone was observed once. This chain links TRBV21-1 with TRBJ1-1. TRBV21-1 is recorded as a pseudogene. The CDR3 is made up of 18 amino acids. CDR3 nucleotides: TGTGCCAGCAGCTTCGTGGGGTATGGAGGGCAGATGAACACTGAAGCTTTCTTT. It yields the protein CASSFVGYGGQMNTEAFF.